These T cell receptor beta chains were read from a single sample in a study. TCRdb recomputed calls from the 5' RACE reads with MiXCR, one row per CDR3 protein. In the table there are over 25,000 distinct CDR3 sequences, 26% of which are singletons. Input material: naive CD4+ T cells sorted from a lymph node. Receptors were obtained from a female donor with breast cancer. The CDR3 runs from the conserved cysteine through the conserved F or W. Fields, in order: CDR3 DNA, CDR3 protein, CDR3 length, clone size, D gene, V gene, J gene. The D gene is left open where the match is weak. Clone size is shown for a subset of rows, as once, few, many or a class of expanded clone.

CDR3nt: TGCAGCGCGAGGACAGGGAATAGCAATCAGCCCCAGCATTTT; CDR3aa: CSARTGNSNQPQHF; len: 14; abundance: few; d_gene: TRBD1; v_gene: TRBV29-1; j_gene: TRBJ1-5
CDR3nt: TGTGCCAGCACTCGGGACTACCAACTCTACGAGCAGTACTTC; CDR3aa: CASTRDYQLYEQYF; len: 14; abundance: medium-sized; d_gene: TRBD2; v_gene: TRBV6-2/TRBV6-3; j_gene: TRBJ2-7
CDR3nt: TGTGCCAGCAGCTTGGGGGTCAGGGGTCCCTCCTACGAGCAGTACTTC; CDR3aa: CASSLGVRGPSYEQYF; len: 16; abundance: -; d_gene: -; v_gene: TRBV5-6; j_gene: TRBJ2-7
CDR3nt: TGTGCCAGCAGTTTATCCCGAGTGGACAGAAATTACGAGCAGTACTTC; CDR3aa: CASSLSRVDRNYEQYF; len: 16; abundance: few; d_gene: -; v_gene: TRBV12-3/TRBV12-4; j_gene: TRBJ2-7
CDR3nt: TGTGCCAGCAGCCCTCACCCGGACCTTTTATCCTACGAGCAGTACTTC; CDR3aa: CASSPHPDLLSYEQYF; len: 16; abundance: -; d_gene: -; v_gene: TRBV9; j_gene: TRBJ2-7
CDR3nt: TGCAGCGTTGATAGGGGTTTGGGCACTGAAGCTTTCTTT; CDR3aa: CSVDRGLGTEAFF; len: 13; abundance: few; d_gene: -; v_gene: TRBV29-1; j_gene: TRBJ1-1
CDR3nt: TGTGCCAGCAGCTTAGTAAGGACAGGGGGCCACTATGGCTACACCTTC; CDR3aa: CASSLVRTGGHYGYTF; len: 16; abundance: many; d_gene: TRBD1; v_gene: TRBV7-2; j_gene: TRBJ1-2
CDR3nt: TGCGCCAGCAGCCAAGTCGATGGGCTTACAGCCCGCTTC; CDR3aa: CASSQVDGLTARF; len: 13; abundance: few; d_gene: -; v_gene: TRBV4-1; j_gene: TRBJ1-2
CDR3nt: TGCGCCAGCAGCCAAGGGGGGGGGAGAAGACTAGCGGGAGATATCCATCAAGAGACCCAGTACTTC; CDR3aa: CASSQGGGRRLAGDIHQETQYF; len: 22; abundance: -; d_gene: TRBD2; v_gene: TRBV4-3; j_gene: TRBJ2-5
CDR3nt: TGTGCCAGCAGTGTTTATGGAAGCGGCTACGAGCAGTACTTC; CDR3aa: CASSVYGSGYEQYF; len: 14; abundance: -; d_gene: -; v_gene: TRBV2; j_gene: TRBJ2-7
CDR3nt: TGTGCCAGCAGCTTAGGGCCAGGGCGTAGGGATGAGCAGTTCTTC; CDR3aa: CASSLGPGRRDEQFF; len: 15; abundance: -; d_gene: -; v_gene: TRBV7-3; j_gene: TRBJ2-1
CDR3nt: TGTGCCAGCAGCTTAGCCGGACGGCGGGGGCGAGATACGCAGTATTTT; CDR3aa: CASSLAGRRGRDTQYF; len: 16; abundance: -; d_gene: -; v_gene: TRBV7-2; j_gene: TRBJ2-3
CDR3nt: TGTGCCAGCAGCATCAGAGGGGACATCCAAGAGACCCAGTACTTC; CDR3aa: CASSIRGDIQETQYF; len: 15; abundance: many; d_gene: -; v_gene: TRBV9; j_gene: TRBJ2-5
CDR3nt: TGTGCCAGCAGTGGAAGCGGGGACAGCTATGGCTACACCTTC; CDR3aa: CASSGSGDSYGYTF; len: 14; abundance: many; d_gene: TRBD1; v_gene: TRBV6-1; j_gene: TRBJ1-2
CDR3nt: TGCAGCGTTATTTTTTTGGGCGATCGAATCTACGAGCAGTACTTC; CDR3aa: CSVIFLGDRIYEQYF; len: 15; abundance: many; d_gene: -; v_gene: TRBV29-1; j_gene: TRBJ2-7
CDR3nt: TGCGCCAGCAGCCGCTCGGGGCATGGCTCCTACAATGAGCAGTTCTTC; CDR3aa: CASSRSGHGSYNEQFF; len: 16; abundance: many; d_gene: -; v_gene: TRBV5-1; j_gene: TRBJ2-1
CDR3nt: TGTGCCAGCAGTTGGGCCGGGACTAGAGACGAGCAGTTCTTC; CDR3aa: CASSWAGTRDEQFF; len: 14; abundance: -; d_gene: TRBD2; v_gene: TRBV27; j_gene: TRBJ2-1
CDR3nt: TGTGCCAGCAGCCAAGATGCTAGCGGCTCCTACGAGCAGTACTTC; CDR3aa: CASSQDASGSYEQYF; len: 15; abundance: -; d_gene: TRBD2; v_gene: TRBV4-2; j_gene: TRBJ2-7
CDR3nt: TGTGCCAGCAGTTCCCTAGGGACTAGCGGGTTTAATGAGCAGTTCTTC; CDR3aa: CASSSLGTSGFNEQFF; len: 16; abundance: few; d_gene: TRBD2; v_gene: TRBV6-5; j_gene: TRBJ2-1
CDR3nt: TGTGCCAGCACAACCACAGGGAGGAACACTGAAGCTTTCTTT; CDR3aa: CASTTTGRNTEAFF; len: 14; abundance: -; d_gene: -; v_gene: TRBV28; j_gene: TRBJ1-1
CDR3nt: TGTGCCAGCCTCAGGGAGAGCGGTCAGCCCCAGCATTTT; CDR3aa: CASLRESGQPQHF; len: 13; abundance: -; d_gene: -; v_gene: TRBV2; j_gene: TRBJ1-5
CDR3nt: TGTGCCAGCAGTAGGGGACAGACATCGGGGGTATATGAAAAACTGTTTTTT; CDR3aa: CASSRGQTSGVYEKLFF; len: 17; abundance: once; d_gene: TRBD1; v_gene: TRBV6-5; j_gene: TRBJ1-4
CDR3nt: TGTGCCAGCAGCTTAGCGAACTCTGGAAACACCATATATTTT; CDR3aa: CASSLANSGNTIYF; len: 14; abundance: medium-sized; d_gene: -; v_gene: TRBV7-6; j_gene: TRBJ1-3
CDR3nt: TGTGCCAGCAGCTTAGGGATGTCGAGCTCCTACGAGCAGTACTTC; CDR3aa: CASSLGMSSSYEQYF; len: 15; abundance: few; d_gene: -; v_gene: TRBV7-3; j_gene: TRBJ2-7
CDR3nt: TGCAGTGCTAGCCTTGCGGGGGGGCCTCGGGGAAATGAGCAGTTCTTC; CDR3aa: CSASLAGGPRGNEQFF; len: 16; abundance: many; d_gene: TRBD2; v_gene: TRBV20-1; j_gene: TRBJ2-1
CDR3nt: TGTGCCAGCAGCGTAGGGGGGGGCTCCAGCTCCTACGAGCAGTACTTC; CDR3aa: CASSVGGGSSSYEQYF; len: 16; abundance: few; d_gene: -; v_gene: TRBV9; j_gene: TRBJ2-7
CDR3nt: TGTGCCAGCAGTTACAGAAGCGGGGACGAGCAGTACTTC; CDR3aa: CASSYRSGDEQYF; len: 13; abundance: many; d_gene: TRBD2; v_gene: TRBV6-5; j_gene: TRBJ2-7